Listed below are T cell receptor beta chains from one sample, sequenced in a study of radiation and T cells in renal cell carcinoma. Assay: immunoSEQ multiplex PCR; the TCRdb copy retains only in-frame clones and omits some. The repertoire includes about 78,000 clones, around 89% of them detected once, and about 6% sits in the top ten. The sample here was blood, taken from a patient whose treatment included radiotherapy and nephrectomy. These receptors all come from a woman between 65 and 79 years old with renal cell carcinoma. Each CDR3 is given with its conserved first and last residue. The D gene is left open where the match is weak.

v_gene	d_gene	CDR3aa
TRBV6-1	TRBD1	CASSPTGEIYEQYF
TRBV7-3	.	CASSLGRLGPLNNEQFF
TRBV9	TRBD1	CASSPWDRGLTEAFF
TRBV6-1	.	CASSEKPRTAGDEQYF
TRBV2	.	CASKRSTDSSPLHF
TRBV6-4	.	CASSNRADTQYF
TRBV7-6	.	CASSLAWAPTDTQYF
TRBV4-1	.	CASSPSLARDSPLHF
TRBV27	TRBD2	CASSLKVAGAYEQYF
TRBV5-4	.	CASNSYGGTRNTEAFF
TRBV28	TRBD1	CASSPQTGKGIQYF
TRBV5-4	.	CASSGPGRRSADTQYF
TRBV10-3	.	CAIQIEPTGALSGYTF
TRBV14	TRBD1	CASSKTGEVGAFF
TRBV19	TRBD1	CASSSRGGKILNTEAFF
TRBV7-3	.	CASSSRDGVTDTQYF
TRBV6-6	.	CASRGAGTYEQYF
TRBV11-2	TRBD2	CASSLGLAGYQETQYF
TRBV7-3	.	CASSSQLTGTRGVTYEQYF
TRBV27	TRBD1	CASRPGTGLETQYF
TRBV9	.	CASSPTMNTEAFF
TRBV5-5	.	CASSALGGYQGSGYTF
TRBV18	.	CASSPKKTGTNYGYTF
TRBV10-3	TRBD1	CAITKGQGQDYGYTF
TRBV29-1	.	CSVAPGGNQPQHF
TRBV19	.	CASSTKHSSNQPQHF
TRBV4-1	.	CASSQALERGADTQYF
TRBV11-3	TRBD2	CASSLEGSGGYEQYF
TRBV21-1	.	CASSKSPTVLHEQYF
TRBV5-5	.	CASSTQFFENTEAFF
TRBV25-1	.	CASSESNRATTGELFF
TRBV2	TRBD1	CASSGPFGQGSRLGYGYTF
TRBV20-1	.	CSARVGFEQFF
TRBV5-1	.	CASSLAGSNSPLHF
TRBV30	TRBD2	CACQHLAGGLDNNEQFF
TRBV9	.	CASSVDWEQFF
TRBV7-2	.	CASSLKNEQFF
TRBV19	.	CASRAGQTGELFF
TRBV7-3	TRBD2	CASSAGLAGDNEQFF
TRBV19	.	CASSIPGVGNEQFF
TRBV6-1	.	CASSRGNEQFF
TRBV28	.	CASSFKGAFF
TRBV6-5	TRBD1	CASRKQGTSGNTIYF
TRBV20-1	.	CSAREDQPQHF
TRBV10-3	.	CAIKPGTSYEQYF
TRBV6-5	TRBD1	CASSYGTDNSPLHF
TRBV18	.	CASSATAYEQYF
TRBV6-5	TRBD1	CASRRGQYTEAFF
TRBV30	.	CAWSANGGRNQPQHF
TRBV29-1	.	CSAGRQGAWRGNEQFF
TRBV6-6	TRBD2	CASRKTSGGPPYEQYF
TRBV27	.	CASRLRGASGNTIYF
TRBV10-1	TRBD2	CASSSGGRDIQYF
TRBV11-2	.	CASSLAQGVYNEQFF
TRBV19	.	CASKIRDGLNTEAFF
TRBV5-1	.	CASSPEGGHNSPLHF
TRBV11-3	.	CASSDRLGRTDTQYF
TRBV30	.	CACTPSGQKETQYF
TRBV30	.	CAWSRSGTGETQYF
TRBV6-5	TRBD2	CASSRSPQRGNEQFF